The following is a T cell receptor (beta chain) sequence with its context. Its specificity is unknown. Here immunoSEQ multiplex PCR was the method, and the copy in TCRdb shows in-frame clones only, minus some. Altogether about 12,000 clones are present, about four fifths being singletons, with the ten largest covering under 15%. The source of the sample is a study of tumor-infiltrating lymphocytes in localized non-small cell lung cancer. Study background: Each patient gave resected tumor and non-adjacent uninvolved lung tissue. Whole-study results and caveats: Tumors had more T cell infiltration than uninvolved lung, per TCRbeta sequencing and CD3 counts. IM1 and IM2 tumors showed no difference in T-cell fraction. Available tissue quantity limited TCR sequencing to a patient subset.

V was pared by 6 bases and J by 0 bases, with 9 bases between. The CDR3 spans 13 residues. Germline CDR1 reads SQVTM; CDR2 reads ANQGSEA. Source material: lung tumor tissue. The rearrangement joins TRBV29-1 to TRBJ1-3; D is unresolved. The sequence was collected from a human donor with non-small cell lung cancer. The CDR3, as DNA: TGCAGCGTCTTGAGTCCCTCTGGAAACACCATATATTTT. Protein sequence: CSVLSPSGNTIYF. Together with reference TRBV29-1 and TRBJ1-3, the CDR3 gives the full variable domain: SAVISQKPSRDICQRGTSLTIQCQVDSQVTMMFWYRQQPGQSLTLIATANQGSEATYESGFVIDKFPISRPNLTFSTLTVSNMSPEDSSIYLCSVLSPSGNTIYFGEGSWLTVV.